This T cell receptor (beta chain) was recovered during a study of radiotherapy plus CTLA-4 blockade in lung cancer. Notes on the study in general: In blood, after radiotherapy plus ipilimumab, tumor-derived TCR clones expanded.

The CDR3 extends over 15 amino acids. Per germline, CDR1 MNHNS and CDR2 SASEGT. Unmatched junction bases numbered 7, after V lost 5 bases and J lost 8 bases. In the case of this clone: The antigen remains undetermined.

Clones were read by immunoSEQ multiplex PCR, and TCRdb kept only the in-frame ones, dropping some. This table holds roughly 90,000 clones, more than 70% found once. The V and J genes are TRBV6-1 and TRBJ1-6; TRBD1 matches at 9 bases. The receptor's source is a human donor with non-small cell lung cancer that progressed on radiotherapy plus ipilimumab. Here the sequenced sample was peripheral blood, taken from a patient treated with radiotherapy plus ipilimumab. CDR3 sequence: CASSLTGGVDSPLHF. The DNA for the CDR3 is TGTGCCAGCAGTTTAACAGGGGGCGTTGATTCACCCCTCCACTTT.